Below are 22 T cell receptor beta chains sequenced from a single sample in a study of blood T cell repertoires in COVID-19. Assay: immunoSEQ multiplex PCR; the TCRdb copy retains only in-frame clones and omits some. The sample records 270,000 or so clones, roughly 87% being singletons. Sequencing was carried out using peripheral blood. The source of these receptors is a human donor in a cohort sampled during active COVID-19.

The V call is TRBV7-9, the J call TRBJ1-1; perhaps TRBD1 as D (5 bases). The CDR3 has 13 amino acids. The germline V and J ends were trimmed by 2 bases and 8 bases, with 12 bases remaining between them. Per the germline V gene, CDR1 is SEHNR and CDR2 is FQNEAQ (reference sequence). The chain's CDR3 is CASSLIRVGEAFF. The CDR3 nucleotides are TGTGCCAGCAGCTTAATCAGGGTGGGGGAAGCTTTCTTT.

The genes are TRBV6-5 and TRBJ2-3, with 7 bases that match TRBD1. Germline V gene sequence: CDR1 MNHEY, CDR2 SVGAGI. The CDR3 runs to 12 residues. With V trimmed by 5 bases and J by 14 bases, 10 bases remained unmatched. As DNA, the CDR3 is TGTGCCAGCAGTATTTCACAGGGGCCCCTGTATTTT. This translates into CASSISQGPLYF.

The chain employs TRBV5-4 and TRBJ1-2, with D possibly TRBD1 on 5 matching bases. V was cut by 7 bases and J by 4 bases, with 17 bases left in between. This CDR3 has 14 residues. Germline CDR1 is SGHNT and CDR2 is YYREEE (reference sequence). DNA for the CDR3: TGTGCCAGCGAAATAAGGGGCCTCACCTATGGCTACACCTTC. Translated, it gives CASEIRGLTYGYTF.

The rearrangement links TRBV6-6 to TRBJ2-1, with 9 bases identical to TRBD2. The CDR3 consists of 15 residues. Germline V gives CDR1 MNHNY, CDR2 SVGAGI (reference sequence). The V segment lost 3 bases and the J segment 8 bases; nucleotides outside the gene matches: 8. The CDR3 nucleotides are TGTGCCAGCAGTTATCTCGCGGGAGGGGGGGATGAGCAGTTCTTC. This translates into CASSYLAGGGDEQFF.

This clone was recorded once. V is TRBV27 and J is TRBJ1-2; 8 bases align to TRBD1. CDR3 length: 15 residues. Per the germline V gene, CDR1 is MNHEY and CDR2 is SMNVEV (reference sequence). Losses at the gene ends were 8 bases for V and 0 bases for J; bases not matched to a gene: 8. The CDR3 loop reads CASQGTGSANYGYTF. In nucleotides, the CDR3 is TGTGCCAGCCAGGGGACAGGCTCTGCTAACTATGGCTACACCTTC.

This chain joins TRBV3-1 (or the pseudogene TRBV3-2) and TRBJ2-1; 9 bases are a match to TRBD2. The germline V gene has CDR1 LGHDT and CDR2 YNNKEL (reference sequence). This CDR3 is built from 13 residues. Losses at the gene ends were 4 bases for V and 7 bases for J; bases not matched to a gene: 2. The CDR3, as DNA: TGTGCCAGCAGCCGAGCGGGAGGTAATGAGCAGTTCTTC. Amino acid sequence: CASSRAGGNEQFF.

This clone occurred once. The V call is TRBV30, the J call TRBJ1-2; 7 nucleotides agree with TRBD1. Germline V gene data show CDR1 as GTSNPN and CDR2 as SVGIG (reference sequence). The CDR3 is 14 residues long. V dropped 2 bases and J dropped 5; count of bases not matched to a gene: 8. The CDR3 sequence: CAWSIPGQAYGYTF. CDR3 sequence (DNA): TGTGCCTGGAGTATCCCAGGACAGGCGTATGGCTACACCTTC.

In its sample, this clone was seen once. The chain has TRBV18 and TRBJ2-1, with a tentative D call TRBD2 (6 bases). Germline CDR1 KGHSH, CDR2 LQKENI. CDR3 length: 14 residues. With 6 bases removed from V and 5 bases from J, the gap between germline ends came to 14 bases. The CDR3 is CASSTGRRNNEQFF. For the CDR3, the DNA is TGTGCCAGCTCCACGGGGAGGAGGAACAATGAGCAGTTCTTC.

The J gene is TRBJ2-3, the V gene TRBV9; the D is unclear. Trimming pared 6 bases from V and 6 bases from J, leaving 5 bases between. The CDR3 runs to 10 residues. Germline assignment: CDR1 SGDLS and CDR2 YYNGEE. The CDR3 is CASTMDTQYF. DNA for the CDR3: TGTGCCAGCACCATGGATACGCAGTATTTT. Together with reference TRBV9 and TRBJ2-3, the CDR3 gives the full variable domain: DSGVTQTPKHLITATGQRVTLRCSPRSGDLSVYWYQQSLDQGLQFLIQYYNGEERAKGNILERFSAQQFPDLHSELNLSSLELGDSALYFCASTMDTQYFGPGTRLTVL.

CDR3 loop: CASSKDSSGRVEQFF. DNA for the CDR3: TGTGCCAGCAGCAAAGACTCTAGCGGGAGGGTCGAGCAGTTCTTC. V usage is TRBV7-9 and J usage is TRBJ2-1; 12 bases fit TRBD2. V was clipped by 5 bases and J by 10 bases; unmatched bases: 9. The CDR3 runs to 15 residues. The germline V gene encodes CDR1 SEHNR and CDR2 FQNEAQ (reference sequence).

The chain links TRBV3-1 (or the pseudogene TRBV3-2) to TRBJ2-5; no clear D. Trimming shortened V by 1 base and J by 1 base, and 7 bases separated the two germline ends. This CDR3 comprises 14 residues. The germline CDR1 and CDR2 sequences are LGHDT and YNNKEL (reference sequence). CDR3 sequence: CASSQAGLQETQYF. The CDR3, as DNA: TGTGCCAGCAGCCAAGCGGGTCTCCAAGAGACCCAGTACTTC.

J is TRBJ1-1 and V is TRBV10-2; D is unclear. Trimming removed 8 bases from V and 3 bases from J, with 16 bases in between. From germline, CDR1 is WSHSY and CDR2 SAAADI. The CDR3 length is 14 residues. The CDR3 reads CASGTMWLDTEAFF. CDR3 DNA: TGCGCCAGCGGTACAATGTGGTTGGACACTGAAGCTTTCTTT.

The chain joins TRBV5-1 to TRBJ2-2, with D possibly matching TRBD1 (6 bases). Trimming stripped 3 bases from V and 3 bases from J, with 15 bases between. Germline V gene sequence: CDR1 SGHRS, CDR2 YFSETQ. CDR3 size: 16 residues. CDR3 coding DNA: TGCGCCAGCAGCTCAGGGGACCGACCGGACACCGGGGAGCTGTTTTTT. Protein product: CASSSGDRPDTGELFF. The full variable domain, completed using reference TRBV5-1 and TRBJ2-2, is KAGVTQTPRYLIKTRGQQVTLSCSPISGHRSVSWYQQTPGQGLQFLFEYFSETQRNKGNFPGRFSGRQFSNSRSEMNVSTLELGDSALYLCASSSGDRPDTGELFFGEGSRLTVL.

This clone was detected once. The rearrangement joins TRBV2 to TRBJ1-2; 8 nucleotides line up with TRBD1. This CDR3 is 14 amino acids long. Trimming cost V 6 bases and J 4 bases; bases outside gene matches: 7. Per germline, CDR1 SNHLY and CDR2 FYNNEI. CDR3 coding DNA: TGTGCCAGCAGAGGACAGGGCCAAACCTATGGCTACACCTTC. Translation: CASRGQGQTYGYTF.

This chain connects TRBV2 to TRBJ2-5, with no clear D. The CDR3 spans 16 residues. V lost 1 base and J 4 bases, leaving 16 bases between the germline ends. Germline CDR1 reads SNHLY; CDR2 reads FYNNEI. In DNA form, the CDR3 reads TGTGCCAGCAGTGAAGAGAGGTTAGACGGCGCAGAGACCCAGTACTTC. This translates into CASSEERLDGAETQYF.

A single count supports this clone. The rearrangement joins TRBV19 to TRBJ1-1; weak D call: TRBD1 (6 bases). The V end was cut by 4 bases, the J end by 4 bases, with 10 bases between. Looked up from germline, CDR1 is LNHDA and CDR2 is SQIVND (reference sequence). This CDR3 comprises 13 residues. The CDR3 here is CASSRQVATEAFF. The CDR3, as DNA: TGTGCCAGTAGTAGACAGGTAGCCACTGAAGCTTTCTTT.

CDR3 amino acids: CASSLDWTSSNEQFF. The CDR3 DNA reads as TGTGCCAGCAGCTTAGATTGGACTAGTAGCAATGAGCAGTTCTTC. The rearrangement uses TRBV7-2 and TRBJ2-1, with 7 nucleotides matching TRBD2. This CDR3 is built from 15 residues. The trim removed 1 base at V and 6 bases at J, leaving 6 bases unmatched. Germline V gene lookup returns CDR1 SGHTA and CDR2 FQGNSA.

The table lists this clone with a count of one. This chain connects TRBV28 to TRBJ1-4; a possible D gene is TRBD1 (6 bases). Trimming left V 2 bases short and J 4 bases short, with 11 bases between. There are 15 residues in the CDR3. Per the germline V gene, CDR1 is MDHEN and CDR2 is SYDVKM. In DNA form, the CDR3 reads TGTGCCAGCAGTTTAAGTTTAGGGGGTAATGAAAAACTGTTTTTT. This encodes CASSLSLGGNEKLFF. The full variable domain, in which reference TRBV28 and TRBJ1-4 provide the parts outside the CDR3, is DVKVTQSSRYLVKRTGEKVFLECVQDMDHENMFWYRQDPGLGLRLIYFSYDVKMKEKGDIPEGYSVSREKKERFSLILESASTNQTSMYLCASSLSLGGNEKLFFGSGTQLSVL.

The chain combines TRBV6-5 with TRBJ2-1; 8 bases are shared with TRBD1. J gave up 7 bases and V 2 bases, and 7 bases lay outside the gene matches. The V gene's germline CDR1 is MNHEY and CDR2 SVGAGI. The CDR3 runs to 15 residues. CDR3 nucleotide sequence: TGTGCCAGCAGTTACGCCGGACAGGGATTAAATGAGCAGTTCTTC. Amino acids: CASSYAGQGLNEQFF.

In regard to this clone: The same CDR3 arises from other DNA sequences in this sample as well. This chain uses TRBV30 with TRBJ2-7; 10 bases are shared with TRBD2. Germline loops: CDR1 GTSNPN, CDR2 SVGIG (reference sequence). V gave up 0 bases and J gave up 2 bases; unmatched junction bases: 4. CDR3 length: 15 residues. CDR3 sequence (DNA): TGTGCCTGGAGTGTGGGTCTAGCGGGAGCCTACGAGCAGTACTTC. It yields the protein CAWSVGLAGAYEQYF. The variable domain in full, completed from reference TRBV30 and TRBJ2-7, reads SQTIHQWPATLVQPVGSPLSLECTVEGTSNPNLYWYRQAAGRGLQLLFYSVGIGQISSEVPQNLSASRPQDRQFILSSKKLLLSDSGFYLCAWSVGLAGAYEQYFGPGTRLTVT.

Only one count was recorded for this clone. J is TRBJ2-3 and V is TRBV3-1 (or the pseudogene TRBV3-2); 13 nucleotides line up with TRBD2. V lost 8 bases, J lost 6 bases, and 5 bases stayed unmatched. From germline, CDR1 is LGHDT and CDR2 YNNKEL (reference sequence). The CDR3 loop spans 14 amino acids. CDR3 loop: CASERTSGGDTQYF. CDR3 DNA: TGTGCCAGCGAAAGGACTAGCGGGGGTGATACGCAGTATTTT.

The gene calls are TRBV11-2 and TRBJ2-7; 7 bases line up with TRBD1. V trimming: 7 bases; J trimming: 5 bases; junction bases outside the gene matches: 17. This CDR3 is 16 amino acids long. Germline V gene lookup returns CDR1 SGHAT and CDR2 FQNNGV. This CDR3 is CASNLFGQVPGDEQYF. In nucleotides, the CDR3 is TGTGCCAGCAACCTCTTTGGACAGGTCCCTGGAGACGAGCAGTACTTC.